These 24 T cell receptor beta chains came from one sample sequenced in a study of CD8 T cells in ankylosing spondylitis. From the 5' RACE reads, TCRdb called clonotypes with MiXCR, one entry per CDR3 protein. The profile shows some 240,000 distinct CDR3 sequences, 15% to 20% of them singletons. The specimen sequenced was blood, either unsorted or a sorted T cell fraction (not recorded which). The receptor set was obtained from a male donor with ankylosing spondylitis or in good health (not recorded which).

The V and J genes are TRBV6-1 and TRBJ2-2; 8 nucleotides align to TRBD1. This CDR3 spans 14 amino acids. Germline assignment: CDR1 MNHNS and CDR2 SASEGT. V was clipped by 7 bases and J by 3 bases; unmatched bases: 4. The CDR3 bases are TGTGCCAGCACTGGACAGGGAGACACCGGGGAGCTGTTTTTT. Its translation is CASTGQGDTGELFF.

This clonotype was counted at least ten times. V is TRBV7-9 and J is TRBJ1-1; perhaps TRBD1 as D (6 bases). The germline gives CDR1 SEHNR, CDR2 FQNEAQ (reference sequence). This CDR3 has 12 residues. V was shortened by 8 bases and J by 8 bases, with 15 bases between the two germline ends. Here the CDR3 reads CASLFTGREAFF. CDR3 sequence (DNA): TGTGCCAGCCTATTCACAGGGAGGGAAGCTTTCTTT.

This chain uses TRBV12-3 or TRBV12-4 with TRBJ1-5; possible D gene TRBD1, 5 bases. Deletions cut 1 base from V and 9 bases from J, with 16 bases between. CDR3 size: 15 residues. CDR3: CASSLGVQGLWPQHF. As DNA, the CDR3 is TGTGCCAGCAGTTTAGGGGTGCAGGGTCTATGGCCCCAGCATTTT.

This clonotype was observed many times. V is TRBV4-1 and J is TRBJ2-1; D gene unclear. V shed 3 bases and J shed 2 bases, with 17 bases lying between them. Germline CDR1 and CDR2: MGHRA and YSYEKL. The CDR3 is 17 amino acids. CDR3 bases: TGCGCCAGCAGCCATGTCCGAGTGCAAGTTCCCTACAATGAGCAGTTCTTC. Amino acid sequence: CASSHVRVQVPYNEQFF.

The rearrangement joins TRBV11-2 to TRBJ2-1; D perhaps matches TRBD2 (5 bases). Per the germline V gene, CDR1 is SGHAT and CDR2 is FQNNGV. The ends were cut back, 0 bases at V and 8 bases at J, with 11 bases in the middle. This CDR3 is built from 14 residues. This chain's CDR3 is CASSLDGGWDEQFF. CDR3 nucleotide sequence: TGTGCCAGCAGCTTAGATGGCGGGTGGGATGAGCAGTTCTTC.

The rearrangement uses TRBV5-6 and TRBJ2-7; D is unclear. Germline V gene data show CDR1 as SGHDT and CDR2 as YYEEEE. The CDR3 loop spans 14 amino acids. V lost 0 bases, J lost 0 bases, and 7 bases lay in between. In DNA form, the CDR3 reads TGTGCCAGCAGCTTGGGGGCGGACTCCTACGAGCAGTACTTC. It yields the protein CASSLGADSYEQYF.

This clonotype was observed a few times. J is TRBJ2-3 and V is TRBV10-3; TRBD2 matches at 10 bases. This CDR3 is 15 amino acids long. Germline-derived CDR1 and CDR2 are ENHRY and SYGVKD. Trimming at V came to 4 bases and at J to 1 base, leaving 2 bases not matched to a gene. The CDR3: CAISAGTSGTDTQYF. The CDR3 bases are TGTGCCATCAGTGCCGGGACTAGCGGCACAGATACGCAGTATTTT.

This clonotype occurred a few times. The J gene is TRBJ2-7, the V gene TRBV20-1, with 7 bases lining up with TRBD1. The V and J ends lost 3 bases and 0 bases, in that order; junction bases with no gene match: 11. The CDR3 totals 16 residues. Germline V gene sequence: CDR1 DFQATT, CDR2 SNEGSKA (reference sequence). CDR3 DNA: TGCAGTGCTAGTCGACAGGGCGAAACTAGCTCCTACGAGCAGTACTTC. Amino acid sequence: CSASRQGETSSYEQYF.

By share, this clonotype ranks as medium-sized. The chain joins TRBV7-9 to TRBJ2-2; TRBD1 matches 7 bases. Germline V gene data show CDR1 as SEHNR and CDR2 as FQNEAQ (reference sequence). Unmatched junction bases numbered 0, after V lost 2 bases and J lost 0 bases. The CDR3 extends over 15 amino acids. CDR3 sequence reads: CASSLTGANTGELFF. The CDR3 coding sequence is TGTGCCAGCAGCTTAACAGGGGCGAACACCGGGGAGCTGTTTTTT.

The rearrangement links TRBV9 to TRBJ2-1; D perhaps matches TRBD1 (5 bases). The CDR3 spans 11 residues. V gave up 3 bases and J gave up 9 bases, with 7 bases separating them. Germline V gene lookup returns CDR1 SGDLS and CDR2 YYNGEE. This chain's CDR3 is CASSARGEQFF. For the CDR3, the DNA is TGTGCCAGCAGCGCTAGGGGTGAGCAGTTCTTC.

V usage is TRBV7-9 and J usage is TRBJ2-7; 7 bases map to TRBD1. Germline values: CDR1 SEHNR, CDR2 FQNEAQ (reference sequence). The CDR3 contains 15 residues. V lost 4 bases, J lost 4 bases, and 10 bases stayed unmatched. CDR3 sequence (DNA): TGTGCCAGCAGCTCACCCGGGACAGAACCATACGAGCAGTACTTC. It translates to CASSSPGTEPYEQYF.

The chain combines TRBV29-1 with TRBJ2-1; no reliable D call. Germline V gene lookup returns CDR1 SQVTM and CDR2 ANQGSEA. The V end lost 2 bases, the J end lost 3 bases, and 11 bases lay between the germline ends. CDR3 size: 14 residues. The CDR3 DNA sequence: TGCAGCGTTGAAAGGAGCTGGGGCTACAATGAGCAGTTCTTC. It is translated as CSVERSWGYNEQFF.

This chain connects TRBV2 to TRBJ2-4; 9 bases agree with TRBD1. J was trimmed by 0 bases and V by 7 bases; bases with no gene match: 13. This CDR3 is 18 amino acids long. Germline V gene sequence: CDR1 SNHLY, CDR2 FYNNEI. CDR3 in amino acids: CASIQGQGVGIAKNIQYF. CDR3 DNA: TGTGCCAGCATCCAGGGACAGGGAGTAGGAATAGCCAAAAACATTCAGTACTTC.

This chain connects TRBV6-1 to TRBJ2-1; TRBD2 matches at 10 bases. V lost 0 bases, J lost 4 bases, and 3 bases stayed unmatched. The CDR3 extends over 16 amino acids. Germline values: CDR1 MNHNS, CDR2 SASEGT. The DNA for the CDR3 is TGTGCCAGCAGTGAAGCGGGACTAGCGTCGTACAATGAGCAGTTCTTC. This gives the protein CASSEAGLASYNEQFF.

In this sample, this clonotype turned up many times. V and J are TRBV14 and TRBJ2-1; D may be TRBD2 (5 bases). The CDR3 is 16 residues long. Per germline, CDR1 SGHDN and CDR2 FVKESK. V was cut by 0 bases and J by 6 bases, with 15 bases left in between. The CDR3 coding sequence is TGTGCCAGCAGCCAAGATGACGGGATGGTTATCAATGAGCAGTTCTTC. Translation gives CASSQDDGMVINEQFF.

This clonotype was observed a few times. J is TRBJ2-7 and V is TRBV3-1; D is unclear. V lost 1 base, J lost 2 bases, and 9 bases lay in between. The CDR3 has 14 residues. Germline V gene lookup returns CDR1 LGHDT and CDR2 YNNKEL (reference sequence). CDR3 in amino acids: CASSQVTEPYEQYF. In nucleotides, the CDR3 is TGTGCCAGCAGCCAAGTAACGGAACCCTACGAGCAGTACTTC.

J is TRBJ2-5 and V is TRBV27; D perhaps matches TRBD1 (6 bases). Per the germline V gene, CDR1 is MNHEY and CDR2 is SMNVEV (reference sequence). V dropped 5 bases and J dropped 2 bases, with 21 bases sitting between them. The CDR3 has 17 amino acids. The chain's CDR3 is CASSPGQSILGQETQYF. The CDR3 DNA sequence: TGTGCCAGCAGTCCCGGACAGAGTATATTAGGGCAAGAGACCCAGTACTTC.

A few counts support this clonotype. V is TRBV15 and J is TRBJ1-1; D perhaps matches TRBD1 (6 bases). CDR1 and CDR2 (germline): LNHNV, YYDKDF (reference sequence). V was pared by 4 bases and J by 3 bases, with 15 bases between. The CDR3 runs 15 residues. The CDR3: CATSTGGKGDTEAFF. CDR3 nucleotide sequence: TGTGCCACCAGCACTGGGGGCAAGGGGGACACTGAAGCTTTCTTT. Together with reference TRBV15 and TRBJ1-1, the CDR3 gives the full variable domain: DAMVIQNPRYQVTQFGKPVTLSCSQTLNHNVMYWYQQKSSQAPKLLFHYYDKDFNNEADTPDNFQSRRPNTSFCFLDIRSPGLGDTAMYLCATSTGGKGDTEAFFGQGTRLTVV.

This clonotype has more than one count but fewer than ten. The J gene is TRBJ2-7, the V gene TRBV4-1; D gene uncertain. Trimming left V 1 base short and J 2 bases short, with 9 bases between. Germline loops: CDR1 MGHRA, CDR2 YSYEKL. The CDR3 spans 14 residues. CDR3 protein: CASSQGGGTYEQYF. DNA for the CDR3: TGCGCCAGCAGCCAAGGAGGCGGAACCTACGAGCAGTACTTC.

In its sample, this clonotype was seen a few times. The chain has TRBV7-6 and TRBJ2-3, with D perhaps TRBD1 (7 bases). Germline lookup yields CDR1 SGHVS and CDR2 FNYEAQ. The CDR3 contains 13 residues. Trimming took off 5 bases at V and 4 bases at J, with 10 bases between the two ends. The CDR3 is CASSPGGSDTQYF. The DNA for the CDR3 is TGTGCCAGCAGCCCAGGGGGGTCAGATACGCAGTATTTT.

This clonotype was found a few times. The CDR3 region is CATSDSTTSGTEDEQFF. The CDR3 DNA reads TGTGCCACCAGTGATTCTACGACTAGCGGGACCGAGGATGAGCAGTTCTTC. V gene TRBV24-1 combines with J gene TRBJ2-1; 11 positions agree with TRBD2. Germline V CDR1 and CDR2: KGHDR, SFDVKD. The CDR3 runs to 17 residues. Trimming at V came to 2 bases and at J to 8 bases, leaving 10 bases not matched to a gene.

The CDR3 nucleotides are TGTGCCAGCAGCTCTTGGGACAGGTTAAAAACCCAGTACTTC. Encoded protein: CASSSWDRLKTQYF. The chain carries TRBV7-9 and TRBJ2-5, with 8 bases lining up with TRBD1. Germline V gene sequence: CDR1 SEHNR, CDR2 FQNEAQ (reference sequence). The CDR3 runs 14 residues. Losses at the gene ends were 4 bases for V and 8 bases for J; bases not matched to a gene: 9.

This clonotype has more than one count but fewer than ten. The chain is built from TRBV9 and TRBJ2-5, with 10 bases lining up with TRBD2. V shed 4 bases, J shed 1 base, and the junction held 4 bases outside the gene matches. CDR1 SGDLS and CDR2 YYNGEE come from the germline V gene. CDR3 length equals 15 residues. CDR3 amino acids: CASSLSGGPQETQYF. The CDR3 DNA reads TGTGCCAGCAGCCTTAGCGGGGGGCCCCAAGAGACCCAGTACTTC.

This rearrangement joins TRBV20-1 to TRBJ2-1; D is possibly TRBD2 (5 bases). The CDR3 length is 14 residues. Trimming took off 2 bases at V and 10 bases at J, with 18 bases between the two ends. Germline V gene lookup returns CDR1 DFQATT and CDR2 SNEGSKA (reference sequence). DNA of the CDR3: TGCAGTGCTAGACCCGAGGGCCGGTTTTGGGAGCAGTTCTTC. This encodes CSARPEGRFWEQFF.